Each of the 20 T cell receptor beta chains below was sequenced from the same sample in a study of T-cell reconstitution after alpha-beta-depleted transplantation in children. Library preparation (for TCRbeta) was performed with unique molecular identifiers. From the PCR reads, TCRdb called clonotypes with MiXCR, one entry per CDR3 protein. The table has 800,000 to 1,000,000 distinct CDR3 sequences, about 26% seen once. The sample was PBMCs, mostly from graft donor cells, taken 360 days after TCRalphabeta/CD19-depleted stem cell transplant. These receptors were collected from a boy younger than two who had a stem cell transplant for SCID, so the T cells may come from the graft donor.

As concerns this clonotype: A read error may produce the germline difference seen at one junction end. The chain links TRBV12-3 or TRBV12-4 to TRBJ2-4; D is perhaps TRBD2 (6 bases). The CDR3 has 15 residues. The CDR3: CASSSLAQTKNIQHF. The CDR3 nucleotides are TGTGCCAGCAGTTCACTAGCACAAACCAAAAACATTCAGCACTTC.

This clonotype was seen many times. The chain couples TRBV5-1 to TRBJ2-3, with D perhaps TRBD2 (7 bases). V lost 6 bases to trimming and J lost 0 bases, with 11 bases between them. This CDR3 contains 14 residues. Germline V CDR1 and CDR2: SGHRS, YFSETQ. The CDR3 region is CASKRGQSTDTQYF. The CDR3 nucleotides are TGCGCCAGCAAGCGGGGACAAAGCACAGATACGCAGTATTTT. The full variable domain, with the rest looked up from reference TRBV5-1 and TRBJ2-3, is KAGVTQTPRYLIKTRGQQVTLSCSPISGHRSVSWYQQTPGQGLQFLFEYFSETQRNKGNFPGRFSGRQFSNSRSEMNVSTLELGDSALYLCASKRGQSTDTQYFGPGTRLTVL.

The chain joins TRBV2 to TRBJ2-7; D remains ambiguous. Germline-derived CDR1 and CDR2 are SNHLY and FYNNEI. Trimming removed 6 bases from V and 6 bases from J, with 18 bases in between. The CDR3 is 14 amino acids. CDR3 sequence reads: CASSPGPAPAEQYF. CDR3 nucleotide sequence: TGTGCCAGCAGCCCCGGACCAGCCCCAGCCGAGCAGTACTTC.

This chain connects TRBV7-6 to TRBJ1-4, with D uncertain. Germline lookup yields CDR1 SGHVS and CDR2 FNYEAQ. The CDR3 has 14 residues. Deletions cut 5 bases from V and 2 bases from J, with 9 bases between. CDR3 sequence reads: CASSPTRTNEKLFF. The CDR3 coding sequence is TGTGCCAGCAGCCCGACGAGGACTAATGAAAAACTGTTTTTT.

The CDR3 reads CASSDGLVIGQETQYF. The CDR3 nucleotides read TGTGCCAGCAGTGATGGACTAGTAATTGGGCAAGAGACCCAGTACTTC. The chain employs TRBV25-1 and TRBJ2-5, with 7 bases identical to TRBD2. This CDR3 comprises 16 residues. Germline CDR1 and CDR2: MGHDK and SYGVNS. V lost 3 bases and J lost 2; bases outside the gene matches: 9.

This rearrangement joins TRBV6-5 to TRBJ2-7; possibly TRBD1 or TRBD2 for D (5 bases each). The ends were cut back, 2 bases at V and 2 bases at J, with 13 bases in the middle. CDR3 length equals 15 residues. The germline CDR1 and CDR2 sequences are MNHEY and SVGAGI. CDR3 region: CASSYAGTGPYEQYF. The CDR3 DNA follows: TGTGCCAGCAGTTACGCCGGGACGGGTCCCTACGAGCAGTACTTC.

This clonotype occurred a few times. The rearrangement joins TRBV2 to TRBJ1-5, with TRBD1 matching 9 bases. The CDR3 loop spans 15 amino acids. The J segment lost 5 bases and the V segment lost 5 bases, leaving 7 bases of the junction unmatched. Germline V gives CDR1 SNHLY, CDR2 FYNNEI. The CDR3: CASSTDRGSYQPQHF. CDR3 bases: TGTGCCAGCAGTACCGACAGGGGGTCGTATCAGCCCCAGCATTTT.

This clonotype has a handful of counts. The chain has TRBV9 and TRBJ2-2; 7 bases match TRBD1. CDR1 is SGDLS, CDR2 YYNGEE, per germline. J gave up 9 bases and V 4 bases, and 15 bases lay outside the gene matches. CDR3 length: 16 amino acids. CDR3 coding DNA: TGTGCCAGCAGCCCCCGTTCCACAGGGGAAATCCGGGAGCTGTTTTTT. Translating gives CASSPRSTGEIRELFF.

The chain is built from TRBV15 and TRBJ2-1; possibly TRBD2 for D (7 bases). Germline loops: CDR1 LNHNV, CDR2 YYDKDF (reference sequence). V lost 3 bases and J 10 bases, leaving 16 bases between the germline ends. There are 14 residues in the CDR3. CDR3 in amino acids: CATSSEGGPPEQFF. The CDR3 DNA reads TGTGCCACCAGCAGTGAGGGGGGGCCTCCGGAGCAGTTCTTC.

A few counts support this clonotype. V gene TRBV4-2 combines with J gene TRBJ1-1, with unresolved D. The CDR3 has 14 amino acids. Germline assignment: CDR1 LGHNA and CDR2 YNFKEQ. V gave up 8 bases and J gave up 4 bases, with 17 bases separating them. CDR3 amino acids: CASRWEEFGTEAFF. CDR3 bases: TGTGCCAGCCGCTGGGAGGAATTTGGCACTGAAGCTTTCTTT.

The DNA for the CDR3 is TGTGCCAGCAGCTCGACATCGGGGCTGGGGGACTCGGAGCAGTACTTC. This gives the protein CASSSTSGLGDSEQYF. The chain joins TRBV7-9 to TRBJ2-7; TRBD2 might be the D (6 bases). The CDR3 runs to 16 residues. V dropped 4 bases and J dropped 7 bases, with 23 bases sitting between them. The germline gives CDR1 SEHNR, CDR2 FQNEAQ (reference sequence).

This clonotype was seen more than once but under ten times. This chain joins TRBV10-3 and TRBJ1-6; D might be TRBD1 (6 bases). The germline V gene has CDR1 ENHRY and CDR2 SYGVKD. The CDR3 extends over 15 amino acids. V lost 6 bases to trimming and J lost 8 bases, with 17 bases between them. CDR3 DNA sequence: TGTGCCATCAGGGAAACAGGGTTGCCCGATTCACCCCTCCACTTT. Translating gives CAIRETGLPDSPLHF.

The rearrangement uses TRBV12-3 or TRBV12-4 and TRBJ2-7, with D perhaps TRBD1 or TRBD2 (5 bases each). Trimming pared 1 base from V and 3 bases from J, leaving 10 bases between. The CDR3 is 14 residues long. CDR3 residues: CASSLVKGSYEQYF. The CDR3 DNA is TGTGCCAGCAGTTTAGTAAAGGGGAGCTACGAGCAGTACTTC.

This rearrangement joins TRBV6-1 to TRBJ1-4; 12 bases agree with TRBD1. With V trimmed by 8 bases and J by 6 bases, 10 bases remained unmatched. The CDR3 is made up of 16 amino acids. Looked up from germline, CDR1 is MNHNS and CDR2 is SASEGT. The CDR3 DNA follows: TGTGCCAGCGACCAGCCCGGGACAGGGGGCTATGAAAAACTGTTTTTT. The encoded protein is CASDQPGTGGYEKLFF.

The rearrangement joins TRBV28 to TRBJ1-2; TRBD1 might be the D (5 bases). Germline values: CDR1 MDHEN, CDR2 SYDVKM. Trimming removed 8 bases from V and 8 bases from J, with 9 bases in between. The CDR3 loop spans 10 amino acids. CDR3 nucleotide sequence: TGTGCCAGCCAGGGACTCGGCTACACCTTC. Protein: CASQGLGYTF.

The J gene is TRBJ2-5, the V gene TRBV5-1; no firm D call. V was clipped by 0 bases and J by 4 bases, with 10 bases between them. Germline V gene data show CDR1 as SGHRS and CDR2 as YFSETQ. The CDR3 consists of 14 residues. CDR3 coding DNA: TGCGCCAGCAGCTTGGCGTGGGGATTAGAGACCCAGTACTTC. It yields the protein CASSLAWGLETQYF.

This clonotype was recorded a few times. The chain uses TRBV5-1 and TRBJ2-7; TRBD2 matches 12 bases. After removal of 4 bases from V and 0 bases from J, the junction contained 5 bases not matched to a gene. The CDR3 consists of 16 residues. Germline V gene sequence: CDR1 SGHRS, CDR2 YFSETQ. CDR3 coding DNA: TGCGCCAGCAGCGCACGACTAGCGGGGGCCTCCTACGAGCAGTACTTC. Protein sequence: CASSARLAGASYEQYF.

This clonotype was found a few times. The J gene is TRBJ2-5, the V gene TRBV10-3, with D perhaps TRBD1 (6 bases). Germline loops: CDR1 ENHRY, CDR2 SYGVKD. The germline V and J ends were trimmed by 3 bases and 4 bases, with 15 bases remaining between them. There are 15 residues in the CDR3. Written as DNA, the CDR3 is TGTGCCATCAGTGAAGGGGGACAAGCAACAGAGACCCAGTACTTC. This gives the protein CAISEGGQATETQYF.

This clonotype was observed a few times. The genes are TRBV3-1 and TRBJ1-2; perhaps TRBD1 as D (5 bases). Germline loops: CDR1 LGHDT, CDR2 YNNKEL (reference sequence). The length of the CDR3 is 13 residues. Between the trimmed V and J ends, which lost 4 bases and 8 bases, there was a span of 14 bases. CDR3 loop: CASSRTIKEGYTF. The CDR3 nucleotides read TGTGCCAGCAGCCGGACAATTAAAGAGGGCTACACCTTC. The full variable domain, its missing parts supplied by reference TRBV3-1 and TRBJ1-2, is DTAVSQTPKYLVTQMGNDKSIKCEQNLGHDTMYWYKQDSKKFLKIMFSYNNKELIINETVPNRFSPKSPDKAHLNLHINSLELGDSAVYFCASSRTIKEGYTFGSGTRLTVV.

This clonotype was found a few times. The CDR3 DNA follows: TGCGCCAGCAGCCAGACAGACAGGGGAGAGGACCACGAGCAGTACTTC. It codes for CASSQTDRGEDHEQYF. V is TRBV4-3 and J is TRBJ2-7, with TRBD1 matching 8 bases. V lost 3 bases and J lost 5; bases outside the gene matches: 12. CDR1 LGHNA and CDR2 YSLEER come from the germline V gene. This CDR3 region has 16 residues.